This passage covers 27 T cell receptor beta chains from one sample sequenced in a study of blood T cell repertoires in COVID-19. Assay used: immunoSEQ multiplex PCR; TCRdb lists only in-frame clones, some missing. Here the sample spans some 700,000 clones, just under 90% being singletons. The material sequenced was peripheral blood. These receptors originate from a woman aged 18-35 years with acute or convalescent COVID-19.

The rearrangement joins TRBV7-9 to TRBJ1-2; 7 nucleotides agree with TRBD1. The CDR3 consists of 16 residues. Germline loops: CDR1 SEHNR, CDR2 FQNEAQ (reference sequence). With 5 bases clipped from V and 1 base from J, the junction kept 10 bases outside the gene matches. In nucleotides, the CDR3 is TGTGCCAGCAGCCCCCAGGGGGTTGGTATTAACTATGGCTACACCTTC. It codes for CASSPQGVGINYGYTF.

The chain joins TRBV7-9 to TRBJ1-3, with D possibly TRBD1 on 5 matching bases. V dropped 5 bases and J dropped 0 bases, with 11 bases sitting between them. Per germline, CDR1 SEHNR and CDR2 FQNEAQ (reference sequence). CDR3 size: 15 residues. The CDR3 spells CASSPQGLSGNTIYF. In DNA form, the CDR3 reads TGTGCCAGCAGCCCCCAGGGTCTCTCTGGAAACACCATATATTTT. Supplemented by reference TRBV7-9 and TRBJ1-3, the full variable domain reads DTGVSQNPRHKITKRGQNVTFRCDPISEHNRLYWYRQTLGQGPEFLTYFQNEAQLEKSRLLSDRFSAERPKGSFSTLEIQRTEQGDSAMYLCASSPQGLSGNTIYFGEGSWLTVV.

This chain connects TRBV2 to TRBJ1-3; a possible D gene is TRBD1 (6 bases). This CDR3 has 18 residues. The germline V and J ends were trimmed by 3 bases and 0 bases, with 18 bases remaining between them. Per germline, CDR1 SNHLY and CDR2 FYNNEI. CDR3 bases: TGTGCCAGCAGTGACCGGCAGGGGAGATGGGCCTCTGGAAACACCATATATTTT. Protein sequence: CASSDRQGRWASGNTIYF.

The chain is built from TRBV6-2 or TRBV6-3 and TRBJ1-6, with a tentative D call TRBD1 (6 bases). The CDR3 has 15 residues. Germline CDR1 MNHEY, CDR2 SVGEGT. The germline V and J ends were trimmed by 5 bases and 9 bases, with 17 bases remaining between them. The CDR3 DNA follows: TGTGCCAGCAGTCCCGGGGAGGGGGTCGGTTCACCCCTCCACTTT. This encodes CASSPGEGVGSPLHF.

The chain combines TRBV2 with TRBJ2-1; 7 bases match TRBD1. Germline loops: CDR1 SNHLY, CDR2 FYNNEI. V shed 6 bases and J 9 bases; nucleotides not matched to a gene: 17. This CDR3 comprises 16 residues. The CDR3 bases are TGTGCCAGCAGCAGGGGGTTGTTAGGGGGCGAAGGTGAGCAGTTCTTC. Its translation: CASSRGLLGGEGEQFF.

The chain links TRBV19 to TRBJ1-2; 9 bases fit TRBD1. The CDR3 consists of 14 residues. V shed 5 bases, J shed 2 bases, and the junction held 3 bases outside the gene matches. Germline V gene data show CDR1 as LNHDA and CDR2 as SQIVND (reference sequence). The CDR3 nucleotides read TGTGCCAGTAGTCGGGACAGGGTGAACTATGGCTACACCTTC. Translation gives CASSRDRVNYGYTF.

V is TRBV6-5 and J is TRBJ1-1; no clear D. CDR1 MNHEY and CDR2 SVGAGI come from the germline V gene. This CDR3 contains 13 residues. The V and J ends lost 8 bases and 0 bases respectively, with 10 bases between them. As DNA, the CDR3 is TGTGCCAGCCGACCGGGGATGAACACTGAAGCTTTCTTT. This encodes CASRPGMNTEAFF.

The chain couples TRBV7-8 to TRBJ1-4; the D is unclear. The CDR3 has 15 residues. Germline-derived CDR1 and CDR2 are SGHVS and FQNEAQ. V lost 2 bases and J lost 4, with 11 bases in between. The CDR3, as DNA: TGTGCCAGCAGCTTACGAGGAAATTTTAATGAAAAACTGTTTTTT. Its translation is CASSLRGNFNEKLFF.

The chain carries TRBV6-5 and TRBJ1-5, with 10 positions matching TRBD1. The CDR3 is 14 amino acids. Germline V lookup: CDR1 MNHEY, CDR2 SVGAGI. Trimming cost V 6 bases and J 6 bases; bases outside gene matches: 5. CDR3 protein: CASSSTGGGQPQHF. DNA for the CDR3: TGTGCCAGCAGCTCGACAGGGGGCGGTCAGCCCCAGCATTTT.

The V and J genes are TRBV5-1 and TRBJ2-7, with 10 bases identical to TRBD2. The CDR3 consists of 16 residues. Germline loops: CDR1 SGHRS, CDR2 YFSETQ. The ends lost 3 bases at V and 3 bases at J; junction bases unmatched: 9. CDR3 DNA sequence: TGCGCCAGCAGCTGGGGTATAGCGGGGGGCTTCTACGAGCAGTACTTC. Amino acid sequence: CASSWGIAGGFYEQYF.

J is TRBJ1-1 and V is TRBV25-1; a weak D match, TRBD1 (6 bases). Between the trimmed V and J ends, which lost 8 bases and 1 base, there was a span of 14 bases. The germline V gene encodes CDR1 MGHDK and CDR2 SYGVNS. This CDR3 has 14 amino acids. For the CDR3, the DNA is TGTGCCAGCCGCGGGGGAGGGGGGAACACTGAAGCTTTCTTT. Translating it yields CASRGGGGNTEAFF.

The chain couples TRBV28 to TRBJ2-3; D might be TRBD2 (5 bases). CDR1 and CDR2 (germline): MDHEN, SYDVKM. Trimming cost V 7 bases and J 8 bases, with 16 bases left between them. This CDR3 spans 13 amino acids. The CDR3 region is CASTSDLRGTQYF. The CDR3 bases are TGTGCCAGCACATCGGACCTACGGGGTACGCAGTATTTT. Full variable domain (outside the CDR3, taken from reference TRBV28 and TRBJ2-3): DVKVTQSSRYLVKRTGEKVFLECVQDMDHENMFWYRQDPGLGLRLIYFSYDVKMKEKGDIPEGYSVSREKKERFSLILESASTNQTSMYLCASTSDLRGTQYFGPGTRLTVL.

This clone has a handful of counts. The chain combines TRBV6-6 with TRBJ1-1; TRBD1 agrees at 11 bases. In germline, CDR1 is MNHNY, CDR2 SVGAGI (reference sequence). V shed 10 bases, J shed 4 bases, and the junction held 14 bases outside the gene matches. CDR3 size: 16 residues. The CDR3 nucleotides are TGTGCCACGGGAGGACCGGGACAGGGGGTTGGCACTGAAGCTTTCTTT. Amino acid sequence: CATGGPGQGVGTEAFF.

In this sample, this clone turned up a few times. The CDR3: CASSQGLRSSGNTIYF. CDR3 nucleotides: TGCGCCAGCAGCCAAGGTCTCCGGAGCTCTGGAAACACCATATATTTT. The chain recombines TRBV4-1 with TRBJ1-3; unclear D gene. V lost 1 base and J lost 0, with 10 bases in between. The length of the CDR3 is 16 residues. Germline V gene sequence: CDR1 MGHRA, CDR2 YSYEKL.

This chain joins TRBV12-5 and TRBJ1-2, with TRBD1 matching over 8 bases. The V segment lost 0 bases and the J segment 0 bases; nucleotides outside the gene matches: 12. The CDR3 spans 19 residues. The germline V gene has CDR1 LGHNT and CDR2 FRNRAP. CDR3 in amino acids: CASGLVIGQGTKANYGYTF. The CDR3 DNA reads TGTGCTAGTGGTTTGGTAATAGGACAGGGTACTAAAGCTAACTATGGCTACACCTTC. Drawing the rest from reference TRBV12-5 and TRBJ1-2, the complete variable domain is DARVTQTPRHKVTEMGQEVTMRCQPILGHNTVFWYRQTMMQGLELLAYFRNRAPLDDSGMPKDRFSAEMPDATLATLKIQPSEPRDSAVYFCASGLVIGQGTKANYGYTFGSGTRLTVV.

V is TRBV4-1 and J is TRBJ2-5, with 9 bases identical to TRBD2. Germline CDR1 and CDR2: MGHRA and YSYEKL. J gave up 7 bases and V 0 bases, and 12 bases lay outside the gene matches. The CDR3 totals 17 residues. The CDR3 is CASSQDPSGGYLGTQYF. The CDR3, as DNA: TGCGCCAGCAGCCAAGATCCCAGCGGGGGGTATTTAGGGACCCAGTACTTC.

V usage is TRBV19 and J usage is TRBJ2-7; 9 bases match TRBD1. The J segment lost 3 bases and the V segment lost 9 bases, leaving 12 bases of the junction unmatched. The CDR3 runs 15 residues. Germline CDR1 is LNHDA and CDR2 is SQIVND (reference sequence). Here the CDR3 reads CARPRLGTGYYEQYF. The CDR3 nucleotides read TGTGCCAGGCCGAGGCTCGGGACAGGGTACTACGAGCAGTACTTC.

This sequence joins TRBV14 and TRBJ2-4, with a possible D match to TRBD1 (5 bases). V lost 4 bases, J lost 4 bases, and 17 bases lay in between. The CDR3 covers 16 residues. CDR1 is SGHDN, CDR2 FVKESK, per germline. The CDR3 DNA reads TGTGCCAGCAGCCTGGTGTGGCAGGGAAAAAAAAACATTCAGTACTTC. Translation: CASSLVWQGKKNIQYF.

The CDR3 bases are TGCGCCAGCAGCCAAGAGGAGGACAGCGGGGGGGCAACAGATACGCAGTATTTT. It translates to CASSQEEDSGGATDTQYF. The genes are TRBV4-1 and TRBJ2-3, with 10 bases lining up with TRBD2. V shed 0 bases and J 3 bases; nucleotides not matched to a gene: 9. Germline-derived CDR1 and CDR2 are MGHRA and YSYEKL. The CDR3 sequence is 18 residues long.

This rearrangement joins TRBV15 to TRBJ1-3, with D unclear. This CDR3 is built from 15 residues. The V gene's germline CDR1 is LNHNV and CDR2 YYDKDF (reference sequence). V shed 3 bases and J shed 0 bases, with 9 bases lying between them. CDR3 in amino acids: CATSSVLSSGNTIYF. The CDR3, as DNA: TGTGCCACCAGCAGTGTTCTGAGCTCTGGAAACACCATATATTTT. The variable domain in full, completed from reference TRBV15 and TRBJ1-3, reads DAMVIQNPRYQVTQFGKPVTLSCSQTLNHNVMYWYQQKSSQAPKLLFHYYDKDFNNEADTPDNFQSRRPNTSFCFLDIRSPGLGDTAMYLCATSSVLSSGNTIYFGEGSWLTVV.

V and J are TRBV19 and TRBJ2-1, with 13 bases that match TRBD2. The CDR3 totals 23 residues. In germline, CDR1 is LNHDA, CDR2 SQIVND (reference sequence). Trimming removed 3 bases from V and 3 bases from J; junction bases left unmatched: 23. CDR3 sequence: CASSIQAENYAIGTSGDYNEQFF. The CDR3 nucleotides are TGTGCCAGTAGTATTCAGGCGGAGAACTACGCTATCGGGACTAGCGGGGACTACAATGAGCAGTTCTTC.

In its sample, this clone was seen once. In DNA, the CDR3 is TGCGCCAGCAGCTTACTCCCGAGACAGGGGGCCAGCTCTGGAAACACCATATATTTT. Its translation: CASSLLPRQGASSGNTIYF. The chain couples TRBV5-1 to TRBJ1-3, with TRBD1 matching over 10 bases. The germline V gene has CDR1 SGHRS and CDR2 YFSETQ. V gave up 2 bases and J gave up 0 bases; unmatched junction bases: 11. This CDR3 is built from 19 residues. The full variable domain, with the rest looked up from reference TRBV5-1 and TRBJ1-3, is KAGVTQTPRYLIKTRGQQVTLSCSPISGHRSVSWYQQTPGQGLQFLFEYFSETQRNKGNFPGRFSGRQFSNSRSEMNVSTLELGDSALYLCASSLLPRQGASSGNTIYFGEGSWLTVV.

The rearrangement joins TRBV9 to TRBJ2-2; D possibly corresponds to TRBD1 (6 bases). The CDR3 totals 16 residues. V was trimmed by 4 bases and J by 3 bases, leaving 16 bases between them. Germline V lookup: CDR1 SGDLS, CDR2 YYNGEE. CDR3 sequence reads: CASSPRGGRDTGELFF. For the CDR3, the DNA is TGTGCCAGCAGCCCCCGAGGGGGAAGGGACACCGGGGAGCTGTTTTTT.

This sequence joins TRBV21-1 and TRBJ2-1; the D call TRBD1 from the table was never checked on the DNA. TRBV21-1 is a pseudogene segment. The CDR3 spans 15 residues. The CDR3 sequence is CASVDRFPDLDEQFF. CDR3 nucleotides: TGTGCCAGCGTAGACAGGTTCCCCGACCTCGATGAGCAGTTCTTC.

This clone was seen once. V gene TRBV3-1 (or the pseudogene TRBV3-2) combines with J gene TRBJ2-3; 7 bases match TRBD1. This CDR3 contains 16 residues. V dropped 3 bases and J dropped 4; count of bases not matched to a gene: 10. CDR1 is LGHDT, CDR2 YNNKEL, per germline (reference sequence). The CDR3 DNA reads TGTGCCAGCAGCCAGCCGACAGGGAGATGGCCAGATACGCAGTATTTT. Translating gives CASSQPTGRWPDTQYF.

The chain combines TRBV9 with TRBJ1-1; maybe TRBD1 (5 bases). Looked up from germline, CDR1 is SGDLS and CDR2 is YYNGEE. V was clipped by 3 bases and J by 4 bases, with 16 bases between them. CDR3 length: 15 amino acids. The CDR3 sequence: CASSGRGIGPTEAFF. As DNA, the CDR3 is TGTGCCAGCAGCGGGAGGGGCATAGGACCCACTGAAGCTTTCTTT.

The chain has TRBV5-1 and TRBJ2-2, with D perhaps TRBD2 (5 bases). The V gene lost 4 bases and the J gene lost 4 bases, with 17 bases spanning the gap. The CDR3 loop spans 16 amino acids. Germline V lookup: CDR1 SGHRS, CDR2 YFSETQ. CDR3 residues: CASSLGVILPTGELFF. CDR3 DNA: TGCGCCAGCAGCCTCGGGGTAATCCTCCCCACCGGGGAGCTGTTTTTT.